Presented here are 10 T cell receptor beta chains from one specimen sequenced in a study of lung T cells in sarcoidosis with Löfgren's syndrome. TCRdb re-analysed the reads in MiXCR, keeping a single row per CDR3 protein. Seen here are 15,000 to 25,000 distinct CDR3 sequences, approximately 22% observed once, and the top ten hold 0.75% to 0.95%. Sample: CD4+ T cells from bronchoalveolar lavage. The receptor set was obtained from a human donor with sarcoidosis (Löfgren's syndrome or another form), or a control subject (not recorded which).

With regard to this clonotype: A much larger clone differs from this one at a single base, so this may be a read error. This sequence joins TRBV12-3 or TRBV12-4 and TRBJ2-3, with D unresolved. This CDR3 is 12 amino acids long. Trimming shortened V by 2 bases and J by 9 bases, and 9 bases separated the two germline ends. CDR3 in amino acids: CASSLIEKTQYF. CDR3 DNA: TGTGCCAGCAGTTTAATAGAGAAGACGCAGTATTTT.

A word on this clonotype: Being one base from a much bigger clone, this may be a read error. In DNA, the CDR3 is TGTGCCATTACCCAGGGGAACGCCTACGGGCAGTACTTC. Its translation: CAITQGNAYGQYF. This chain connects TRBV10-3 to TRBJ2-7; D might be TRBD1 (6 bases). The CDR3 runs 13 residues. Germline assignment: CDR1 ENHRY and CDR2 SYGVKD.

V gene TRBV7-3 combines with J gene TRBJ2-2; no reliable D call. The CDR3 covers 15 residues. The germline CDR1 and CDR2 sequences are SGHTA and FQGTGA. V was pared by 5 bases and J by 1 base, with 11 bases between. This chain's CDR3 is CASSPGPENTGELFF. CDR3 nucleotides: TGTGCCAGCAGCCCAGGCCCAGAGAACACCGGGGAGCTGTTTTTT. Drawing the rest from reference TRBV7-3 and TRBJ2-2, the complete variable domain is GAGVSQTPSNKVTEKGKYVELRCDPISGHTALYWYRQSLGQGPEFLIYFQGTGAADDSGLPNDRFFAVRPEGSVSTLKIQRTERGDSAVYLCASSPGPENTGELFFGEGSRLTVL.

This clonotype is medium-sized by share. The chain links TRBV6-1 to TRBJ2-1; D possibly corresponds to TRBD2 (5 bases). The CDR3 runs to 12 residues. Germline CDR1 is MNHNS and CDR2 is SASEGT. V was pared by 10 bases and J by 5 bases, with 12 bases between. CDR3 sequence reads: CATSARDNEQFF. The CDR3 bases are TGTGCCACCAGCGCGAGGGACAATGAGCAGTTCTTC.

Judged by abundance, this clonotype is medium-sized (0.01 to 0.1%). V gene TRBV27 combines with J gene TRBJ1-1; D ambiguous. The germline gives CDR1 MNHEY, CDR2 SMNVEV (reference sequence). V gave up 5 bases and J gave up 3 bases, with 13 bases separating them. This CDR3 comprises 14 residues. The CDR3 region is CASSPPYGHTEAFF. The CDR3 region has the DNA TGTGCCAGCAGTCCCCCCTACGGTCACACTGAAGCTTTCTTT.

Only one count was recorded for this clonotype. This sequence joins TRBV30 and TRBJ2-1, with 12 bases lining up with TRBD2. Unmatched junction bases numbered 6, after V lost 2 bases and J lost 1 base. CDR1 GTSNPN and CDR2 SVGIG come from the germline V gene (reference sequence). CDR3 length: 17 amino acids. DNA of the CDR3: TGTGCCTGGAGTAGGCTAGCGGGAGGGATGTCCTACAATGAGCAGTTCTTC. This codes for CAWSRLAGGMSYNEQFF.

The table lists this clonotype with a few counts. The rearrangement uses TRBV12-3 or TRBV12-4 and TRBJ2-2; 7 nucleotides line up with TRBD2. V shed 8 bases, J shed 6 bases, and the junction held 6 bases outside the gene matches. CDR3 length: 13 amino acids. The DNA for the CDR3 is TGTGCCAGCCGGATACGGGGGGCCGGGGAGCTGTTTTTT. Its translation: CASRIRGAGELFF.

This clonotype was seen a handful of times. Being one base from a much bigger clone, this may be a read error. Because the CDR3 is missing its conserved closing phenylalanine or tryptophan, this is likely a read error. The gene calls are TRBV4-2 and TRBJ2-4; 9 nucleotides align to TRBD2. Trimming removed 6 bases from V and 0 bases from J; junction bases left unmatched: 6. The CDR3 length is 16 residues. Germline CDR1 and CDR2: LGHNA and YNFKEQ. The CDR3 DNA reads as TGTGCCAGCAGTCACCGAGCGGGAGGAGCCAAAAACATTCAGTACCTC. It encodes CASSHRAGGAKNIQYL.

Points on this clonotype: A read error may produce the germline difference seen at one junction end. The gene calls are TRBV20-1 and TRBJ1-1; D possibly corresponds to TRBD1 (6 bases). CDR3 length: 16 residues. Germline V gives CDR1 DFQATT, CDR2 SNEGSKA (reference sequence). The CDR3 sequence is CSTPKGRGGWDTKAFF. DNA of the CDR3: TGCAGTACCCCTAAGGGGAGGGGGGGTTGGGACACTAAAGCTTTCTTT.

About this clonotype itself: One base away lies a much larger clone, so this may be a sequencing read error. This chain links TRBV5-8 with TRBJ2-5; no clear D. This CDR3 contains 13 residues. Germline CDR1 and CDR2: SGHTS and YDEGEE. Between the trimmed V and J ends, which lost 7 bases and 3 bases, there was a span of 13 bases. CDR3 protein: CASGFVTEETQYF. The CDR3 nucleotides are TGTGCCAGCGGTTTCGTCACCGAAGAGACCCAGTACTTC.